A single T cell receptor beta chain is shown here with its context. No antigen is known for it. The study ran its PCR with 60 Vbeta and 13 Jbeta primers. TCRdb keeps only in-frame clones here, not all; method: immunoSEQ multiplex PCR. The sample consists of 200,000 to 250,000 clones, 80% to 85% of them appearing once. This entry comes from a study of cytomegalovirus exposure and HLA in healthy donors. General study results and limits: CMV serostatus was the only immune exposure information that was available. Later analysis associated a missense DCLRE1C variant with TCR beta V- and J-gene trimming. Overall, approximately 150 TCR beta chains were annotated as cytomegalovirus-associated. Associated with HLA alleles at 0.05 false discovery rate in a later analysis were over 15,000 TCR beta sequences.

Trimming took 5 bases from V and 3 from J; bases not matched to a gene: 7. CDR1 and CDR2 (germline): LNHDA, SQIVND (reference sequence). The length of the CDR3 is 15 residues. The sample consisted of PBMCs. The chain recombines TRBV19 with TRBJ1-5, with 7 bases lining up with TRBD1. The receptor was derived from a boy aged 2-15 years in good health and CMV-seronegative. This CDR3 reads CASSEGGWSNQPQHF. In nucleotides, the CDR3 is TGTGCCAGTAGTGAAGGGGGCTGGTCCAATCAGCCCCAGCATTTT.